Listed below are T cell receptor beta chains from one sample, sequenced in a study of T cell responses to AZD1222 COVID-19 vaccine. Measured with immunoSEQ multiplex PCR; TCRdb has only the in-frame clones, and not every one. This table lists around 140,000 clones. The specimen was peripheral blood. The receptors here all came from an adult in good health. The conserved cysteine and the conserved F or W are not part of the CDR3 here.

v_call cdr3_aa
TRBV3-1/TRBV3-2 ASSQAGITDTQY
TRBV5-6 ASSLRQGAETQY
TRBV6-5 ASRLTGTYGYT
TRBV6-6 ASSPSGQRKSPLH
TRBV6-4 ASRGGDYQPQH
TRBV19 ASSSYRDSRSYGYT
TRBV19 ASSDTSGEQY
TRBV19 ASTTRTGGEVAF
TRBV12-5 ASGLTGRTEAF
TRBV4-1 ASSQEVGQIYQPQH
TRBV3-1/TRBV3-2 ASSQGTGAVYEQY
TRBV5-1 ASSLGVPSSGNTIY
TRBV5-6 ASSRGYRDSPLH
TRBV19 ASSKGPGYYEQY
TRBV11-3 ASSTREGLAYETQY
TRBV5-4 ASSPAGAYNEQF
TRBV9 ASSPGGLAGGFNEQF
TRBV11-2 ASSPQGPYEQY